These T cell receptor beta chains were read from a single sample in a study of T-cell reconstitution after alpha-beta-depleted transplantation in children. TCRdb analysed the PCR reads with MiXCR anew, one entry per CDR3 protein. The sample has about 200,000 distinct CDR3 sequences, about 8.2% seen once. This sample comprised PBMCs, mostly from graft donor cells, obtained 360 days after TCRalphabeta/CD19-depleted stem cell transplant. The receptor set was obtained from a male patient between 2 and 10 years old who had a stem cell transplant for acute myeloid leukemia, so the T cells may come from the graft donor. Both conserved end residues are part of each CDR3. A D gene is named only where the DNA matches it firmly. Not all rows give a size; the values are once, few, many and, for expanded clones, a class.

CDR3: CAIHGLAGPGELFF
DNA: TGTGCCATCCACGGGCTAGCGGGGCCCGGGGAGCTGTTTTTT
size: many
J: TRBJ2-2
D: TRBD2
V: TRBV10-3

CDR3: CASSLEDLAANTGELFF
DNA: TGTGCCAGCAGTTTAGAGGACCTGGCGGCGAACACCGGGGAGCTGTTTTTT
size: many
J: TRBJ2-2
D: -
V: TRBV12-3/TRBV12-4

CDR3: CSVEVLAGSQETQYF
DNA: TGCAGCGTTGAAGTCCTAGCGGGGAGCCAAGAGACCCAGTACTTC
size: many
J: TRBJ2-5
D: TRBD2
V: TRBV29-1

CDR3: CAIDRGGNTGELFF
DNA: TGTGCCATTGACAGGGGAGGGAACACCGGGGAGCTGTTTTTT
size: many
J: TRBJ2-2
D: TRBD1
V: TRBV10-3

CDR3: CASSLVATGELFF
DNA: TGCGCCAGCAGCCTGGTGGCTACCGGGGAGCTGTTTTTT
size: many
J: TRBJ2-2
D: -
V: TRBV5-1

CDR3: CASSPRQGKVNQPQHF
DNA: TGTGCCAGCAGCCCCCGACAGGGGAAAGTCAATCAGCCCCAGCATTTT
size: few
J: TRBJ1-5
D: TRBD1
V: TRBV11-2

CDR3: CAISEGGSSIDTQYF
DNA: TGTGCCATCAGTGAGGGGGGTAGCTCAATAGATACGCAGTATTTT
size: many
J: TRBJ2-3
D: -
V: TRBV10-3

CDR3: CASSQERRGGTQYF
DNA: TGCGCCAGCAGCCAAGAACGGCGGGGAGGGACCCAGTACTTC
size: few
J: TRBJ2-5
D: -
V: TRBV4-3

CDR3: CSARDAGSRPNEQFF
DNA: TGCAGTGCTAGAGACGCGGGGAGTCGCCCGAATGAGCAGTTCTTC
size: many
J: TRBJ2-1
D: -
V: TRBV20-1

CDR3: CASSPSQGTTNTEAFF
DNA: TGTGCCAGCAGCCCATCTCAGGGGACAACGAACACTGAAGCTTTCTTT
size: -
J: TRBJ1-1
D: -
V: TRBV27

CDR3: CASSESGAHQETQYF
DNA: TGTGCCAGCAGTGAATCCGGAGCCCACCAAGAGACCCAGTACTTC
size: many
J: TRBJ2-5
D: -
V: TRBV25-1

CDR3: CASGPGPYEQYF
DNA: TGTGCCAGCGGCCCCGGGCCTTACGAGCAGTACTTC
size: -
J: TRBJ2-7
D: -
V: TRBV5-6

CDR3: CASSVAGLAKNIQYF
DNA: TGTGCCAGCAGCGTAGCGGGGCTAGCCAAAAACATTCAGTACTTC
size: many
J: TRBJ2-4
D: -
V: TRBV9

CDR3: CASSLVPRVKTDTQYF
DNA: TGTGCCAGCAGTCTAGTACCGCGGGTAAAAACAGATACGCAGTATTTT
size: -
J: TRBJ2-3
D: -
V: TRBV12-3/TRBV12-4

CDR3: CASTPAEIYNEQFF
DNA: TGTGCCAGCACCCCAGCGGAGATCTACAATGAGCAGTTCTTC
size: few
J: TRBJ2-1
D: -
V: TRBV12-3/TRBV12-4

CDR3: CSAATGLAGFYEQYF
DNA: TGCAGTGCCGCCACAGGACTAGCGGGATTCTACGAGCAGTACTTC
size: -
J: TRBJ2-7
D: TRBD2
V: TRBV20-1

CDR3: CASSYTNHPIYNEQFF
DNA: TGCGCCAGCAGCTATACCAACCACCCAATCTACAATGAGCAGTTCTTC
size: -
J: TRBJ2-1
D: -
V: TRBV4-1

CDR3: CASSLGDPISNQPQHF
DNA: TGTGCCAGCAGCTTAGGGGACCCTATCAGCAATCAGCCCCAGCATTTT
size: few
J: TRBJ1-5
D: -
V: TRBV11-2

CDR3: CASSFGDSYEQYF
DNA: TGTGCCAGCAGTTTCGGGGACAGCTACGAGCAGTACTTC
size: many
J: TRBJ2-7
D: TRBD1
V: TRBV12-3/TRBV12-4

CDR3: CASSARGAGVYEQFF
DNA: TGTGCCAGCAGCGCCAGGGGGGCAGGGGTCTATGAGCAGTTCTTC
size: -
J: TRBJ2-1
D: -
V: TRBV9

CDR3: CASSLAVETGEETQYF
DNA: TGTGCCAGCAGCTTAGCCGTAGAGACAGGGGAAGAGACCCAGTACTTC
size: -
J: TRBJ2-5
D: TRBD1
V: TRBV7-9

CDR3: CASSKGPGQGSGNTIYF
DNA: TGTGCCAGCAGCAAGGGCCCCGGACAGGGATCCGGAAACACCATATATTTT
size: -
J: TRBJ1-3
D: TRBD1
V: TRBV12-3/TRBV12-4

CDR3: CASSLVLAGGETQYF
DNA: TGTGCCAGCAGTTTAGTGCTAGCGGGAGGGGAGACCCAGTACTTC
size: many
J: TRBJ2-5
D: TRBD2
V: TRBV12-3/TRBV12-4

CDR3: CASSLVTWGETQYF
DNA: TGTGCCAGCAGCTTAGTGACGTGGGGGGAGACCCAGTACTTC
size: -
J: TRBJ2-5
D: -
V: TRBV7-8

CDR3: CASSPPGESTDTQYF
DNA: TGTGCCAGCAGCCCCCCCGGGGAGAGCACAGATACGCAGTATTTT
size: many
J: TRBJ2-3
D: -
V: TRBV7-2

CDR3: CASSFRGREEQFF
DNA: TGTGCCAGCAGTTTTCGCGGGAGGGAGGAGCAGTTCTTC
size: many
J: TRBJ2-1
D: TRBD2
V: TRBV12-3/TRBV12-4

CDR3: CASSLGTSDVADTQYF
DNA: TGTGCCAGCAGCTTAGGGACTAGCGATGTTGCAGATACGCAGTATTTT
size: many
J: TRBJ2-3
D: TRBD2
V: TRBV7-9

CDR3: CSARDLGQDEKLFF
DNA: TGCAGTGCTAGAGATCTCGGACAGGATGAAAAACTGTTTTTT
size: -
J: TRBJ1-4
D: TRBD1
V: TRBV20-1

CDR3: CASRLSRIGGGYTF
DNA: TGTGCCAGCAGGCTGTCTAGGATTGGCGGGGGCTACACCTTC
size: few
J: TRBJ1-2
D: -
V: TRBV12-3/TRBV12-4

CDR3: CASSPGQGLAKNIQYF
DNA: TGCGCCAGCAGCCCCGGACAGGGACTAGCCAAAAACATTCAGTACTTC
size: -
J: TRBJ2-4
D: TRBD1
V: TRBV5-1

CDR3: CASSLRLAGPDTQYF
DNA: TGTGCCAGCAGTTTACGACTAGCCGGGCCAGATACGCAGTATTTT
size: many
J: TRBJ2-3
D: TRBD2
V: TRBV12-3/TRBV12-4

CDR3: CSVRSRGTEAFF
DNA: TGCAGCGTCCGGTCGAGAGGCACTGAAGCTTTCTTT
size: few
J: TRBJ1-1
D: -
V: TRBV29-1

CDR3: CASSGRLAADTQYF
DNA: TGTGCCAGCAGCGGAAGACTAGCAGCGGATACGCAGTATTTT
size: many
J: TRBJ2-3
D: TRBD2
V: TRBV12-3/TRBV12-4

CDR3: CSVTGTGENTEAFF
DNA: TGCAGCGTTACAGGGACAGGGGAGAACACTGAAGCTTTCTTT
size: few
J: TRBJ1-1
D: TRBD1
V: TRBV29-1

CDR3: CASSWVGTQYF
DNA: TGTGCCAGCAGCTGGGTAGGTACGCAGTATTTT
size: few
J: TRBJ2-3
D: -
V: TRBV5-5

CDR3: CASSLADTGKKETQYF
DNA: TGTGCCAGCAGCTTGGCAGATACAGGGAAGAAAGAGACCCAGTACTTC
size: many
J: TRBJ2-5
D: -
V: TRBV5-8

CDR3: CASSQASGEPAYEQYF
DNA: TGTGCCAGCAGCCAAGCGTCAGGGGAACCGGCCTACGAGCAGTACTTC
size: few
J: TRBJ2-7
D: -
V: TRBV4-2

CDR3: CSAMYTGFPSYNEQFF
DNA: TGCAGTGCTATGTATACCGGGTTTCCCTCCTACAATGAGCAGTTCTTC
size: many
J: TRBJ2-1
D: -
V: TRBV20-1

CDR3: CSAPWTSGGYNAFF
DNA: TGCAGTGCTCCTTGGACTAGCGGGGGGTACAATGCGTTCTTC
size: many
J: TRBJ2-1
D: TRBD2
V: TRBV20-1

CDR3: CASHRDSFFGGNTIYF
DNA: TGTGCCAGCCACCGAGACAGCTTCTTTGGTGGAAACACCATATATTTT
size: -
J: TRBJ1-3
D: -
V: TRBV2

CDR3: CASSIRQGSYTF
DNA: TGTGCCAGCAGTATCAGACAGGGAAGCTACACCTTC
size: few
J: TRBJ1-2
D: TRBD1
V: TRBV12-3/TRBV12-4

CDR3: CATSEYDRENTEAFF
DNA: TGTGCCACCAGTGAATATGACAGGGAGAACACTGAAGCTTTCTTT
size: -
J: TRBJ1-1
D: TRBD1
V: TRBV24-1

CDR3: CSVRLATSNQPQHF
DNA: TGCAGCGTTCGGTTAGCCACTAGCAATCAGCCCCAGCATTTT
size: -
J: TRBJ1-5
D: -
V: TRBV29-1

CDR3: CASSHTPGQGTYEQYF
DNA: TGTGCCAGCAGCCATACTCCGGGACAGGGTACCTACGAGCAGTACTTC
size: many
J: TRBJ2-7
D: TRBD1
V: TRBV4-2

CDR3: CASSLSRQGAYEQYF
DNA: TGTGCCAGCAGTTTAAGTCGGCAGGGGGCTTACGAGCAGTACTTC
size: -
J: TRBJ2-7
D: TRBD1
V: TRBV12-3/TRBV12-4

CDR3: CASSLEWTGRETQYF
DNA: TGTGCCAGCAGCTTAGAATGGACAGGGAGGGAGACCCAGTACTTC
size: few
J: TRBJ2-5
D: TRBD1
V: TRBV7-2

CDR3: CASSEWQANEQFF
DNA: TGTGCCAGCAGTGAATGGCAGGCAAATGAGCAGTTCTTC
size: many
J: TRBJ2-1
D: -
V: TRBV25-1

CDR3: CASSLGGAGGPVGELFF
DNA: TGTGCCAGCAGCTTAGGCGGCGCGGGAGGGCCCGTCGGGGAGCTGTTTTTT
size: many
J: TRBJ2-2
D: TRBD2
V: TRBV7-2

CDR3: CSARLAGTDTQYF
DNA: TGCAGCGCGCGACTAGCGGGAACAGATACGCAGTATTTT
size: many
J: TRBJ2-3
D: TRBD2
V: TRBV29-1

CDR3: CASGGVLGANVLTF
DNA: TGTGCCTCAGGAGGGGTTCTGGGGGCCAACGTCCTGACTTTC
size: -
J: TRBJ2-6
D: -
V: TRBV9

CDR3: CASSLGEWGGGLDTQYF
DNA: TGTGCCAGCAGCCTCGGAGAATGGGGGGGGGGCCTAGATACGCAGTATTTT
size: -
J: TRBJ2-3
D: -
V: TRBV5-8

CDR3: CASSKGTTQETQYF
DNA: TGTGCCAGCAGTAAAGGGACAACTCAAGAGACCCAGTACTTC
size: few
J: TRBJ2-5
D: -
V: TRBV6-1

CDR3: CAISTREGEKLFF
DNA: TGTGCCATCAGTACCCGGGAAGGGGAAAAACTGTTTTTT
size: few
J: TRBJ1-4
D: -
V: TRBV10-3

CDR3: CASSLEPGRTNYGYTF
DNA: TGTGCCAGCAGCTTAGAACCGGGACGGACTAACTATGGCTACACCTTC
size: -
J: TRBJ1-2
D: -
V: TRBV7-2

CDR3: CASSLPRDRGTHYNEQFF
DNA: TGTGCCAGCAGTCTCCCCCGGGACAGGGGGACTCACTACAATGAGCAGTTCTTC
size: -
J: TRBJ2-1
D: TRBD1
V: TRBV6-1

CDR3: CASSPQKQAGVNTGANVLTF
DNA: TGTGCCAGCAGCCCCCAAAAGCAGGCAGGGGTTAATACTGGGGCCAACGTCCTGACTTTC
size: -
J: TRBJ2-6
D: -
V: TRBV5-6

CDR3: CASSYSAGDQTVLSYEQYF
DNA: TGTGCCAGCAGTTACTCGGCTGGGGACCAGACCGTATTGTCCTACGAGCAGTACTTC
size: many
J: TRBJ2-7
D: -
V: TRBV6-5